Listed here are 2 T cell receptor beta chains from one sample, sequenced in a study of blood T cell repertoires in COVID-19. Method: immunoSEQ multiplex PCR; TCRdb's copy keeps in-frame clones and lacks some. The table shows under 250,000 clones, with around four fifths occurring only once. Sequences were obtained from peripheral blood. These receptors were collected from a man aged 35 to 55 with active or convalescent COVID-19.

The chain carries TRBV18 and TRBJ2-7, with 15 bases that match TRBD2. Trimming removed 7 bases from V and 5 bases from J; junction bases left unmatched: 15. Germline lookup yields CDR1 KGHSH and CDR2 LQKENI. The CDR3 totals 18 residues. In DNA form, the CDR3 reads TGTGCCAGCTTCCCGGGACTAGCGGGAGGAACGTCTAAGGACGAGCAGTACTTC. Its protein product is CASFPGLAGGTSKDEQYF.

CDR3 nucleotide sequence: TGTGCCAGCCCCAAATTGGTGCGGGACGCTAACTATGGCTACACCTTC. Its translation is CASPKLVRDANYGYTF. The rearrangement uses TRBV11-3 and TRBJ1-2, with TRBD1 as a possible D gene (5 bases). CDR3 length: 16 amino acids. The ends were cut back, 8 bases at V and 0 bases at J, with 19 bases in the middle. Germline assignment: CDR1 SGHNT and CDR2 YENEEA.